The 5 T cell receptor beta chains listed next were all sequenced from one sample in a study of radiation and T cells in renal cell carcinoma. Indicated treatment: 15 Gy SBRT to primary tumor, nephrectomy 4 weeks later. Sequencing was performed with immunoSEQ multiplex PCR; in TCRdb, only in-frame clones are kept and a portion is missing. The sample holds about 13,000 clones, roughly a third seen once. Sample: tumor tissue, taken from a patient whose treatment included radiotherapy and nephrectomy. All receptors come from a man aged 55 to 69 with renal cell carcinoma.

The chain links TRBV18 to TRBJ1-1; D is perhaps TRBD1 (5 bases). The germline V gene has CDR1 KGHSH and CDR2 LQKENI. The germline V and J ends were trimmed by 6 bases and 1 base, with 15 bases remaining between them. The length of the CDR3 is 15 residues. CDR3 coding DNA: TGTGCCAGCTCTCGCGGGGGGGGATCGAACACTGAAGCTTTCTTT. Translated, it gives CASSRGGGSNTEAFF.

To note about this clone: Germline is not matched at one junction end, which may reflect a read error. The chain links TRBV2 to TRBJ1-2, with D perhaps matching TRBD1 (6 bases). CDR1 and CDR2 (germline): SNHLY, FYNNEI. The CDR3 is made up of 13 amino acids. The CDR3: CASSEAGLIGTYF. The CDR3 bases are TGTGCCAGCAGTGAAGCCGGTTTAATCGGGACATACTTC.

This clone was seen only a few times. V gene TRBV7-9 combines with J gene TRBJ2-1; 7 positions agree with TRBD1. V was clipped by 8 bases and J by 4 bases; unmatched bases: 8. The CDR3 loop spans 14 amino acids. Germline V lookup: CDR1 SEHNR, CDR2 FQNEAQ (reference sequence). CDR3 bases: TGTGCCAGCGTAACCGGGACAGAGTACAATGAGCAGTTCTTC. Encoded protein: CASVTGTEYNEQFF.

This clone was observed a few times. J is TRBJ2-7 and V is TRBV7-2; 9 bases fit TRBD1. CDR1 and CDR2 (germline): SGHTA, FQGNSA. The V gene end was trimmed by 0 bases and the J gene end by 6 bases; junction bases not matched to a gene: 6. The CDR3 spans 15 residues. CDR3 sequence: CASSLATGQGFEQYF. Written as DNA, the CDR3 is TGTGCCAGCAGCTTAGCGACGGGACAGGGATTCGAGCAGTACTTC.

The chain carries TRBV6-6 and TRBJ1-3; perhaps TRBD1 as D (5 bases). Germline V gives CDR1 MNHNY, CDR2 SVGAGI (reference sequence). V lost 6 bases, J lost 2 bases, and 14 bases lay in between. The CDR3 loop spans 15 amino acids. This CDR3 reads CASSTTVVAGNTIYF. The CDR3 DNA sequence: TGTGCCAGCAGCACGACAGTAGTCGCTGGAAACACCATATATTTT.